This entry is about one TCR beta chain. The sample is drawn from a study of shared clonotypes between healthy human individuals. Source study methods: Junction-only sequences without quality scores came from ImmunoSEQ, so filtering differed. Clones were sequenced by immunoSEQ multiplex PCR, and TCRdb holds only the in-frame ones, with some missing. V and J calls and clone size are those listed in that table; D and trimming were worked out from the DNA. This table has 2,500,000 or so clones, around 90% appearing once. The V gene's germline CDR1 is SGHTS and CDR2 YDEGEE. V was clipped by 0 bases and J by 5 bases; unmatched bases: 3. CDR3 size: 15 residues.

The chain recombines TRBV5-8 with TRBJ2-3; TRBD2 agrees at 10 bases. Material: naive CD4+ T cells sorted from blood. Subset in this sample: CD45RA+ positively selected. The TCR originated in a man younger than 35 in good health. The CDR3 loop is CASSLERGGIDTQYF. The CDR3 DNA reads TGTGCCAGCAGCTTGGAGCGGGGGGGGATAGATACGCAGTATTTT.